These T cell receptor beta chains were read from a single sample in a study of blood T cell repertoires in COVID-19. Sequenced by immunoSEQ multiplex PCR; TCRdb stores in-frame clones only, minus some. The sample yields roughly 330,000 clones, 80% to 90% seen once. Source material: peripheral blood. All receptors derive from a woman aged 45-65 years with acute or convalescent COVID-19. Each CDR3 is given with its conserved first and last residue. A D gene is named only where the DNA matches it firmly. The listing skips clone size in some rows; elsewhere it reads once, few, many or a size class.

j_gene: TRBJ2-6
d_gene: -
v_gene: TRBV5-8
abundance: once
CDR3nt: TGTGCCAGCAGCTTGGGGAGTTCTGGGGCCAACGTCCTGACTTTC
CDR3aa: CASSLGSSGANVLTF

j_gene: TRBJ1-2
d_gene: -
v_gene: TRBV29-1
abundance: -
CDR3nt: TGCAGCGTTGAAATCCCGGGAAAAGGCTACACCTTC
CDR3aa: CSVEIPGKGYTF

j_gene: TRBJ2-3
d_gene: TRBD2
v_gene: TRBV29-1
abundance: -
CDR3nt: TGCAGCGTTGAGGGGACTAGCGGGGGTTTTCGGTCTAGCACAGATACGCAGTATTTT
CDR3aa: CSVEGTSGGFRSSTDTQYF

j_gene: TRBJ1-5
d_gene: -
v_gene: TRBV19
abundance: -
CDR3nt: TGTGCCAGTAGTATTTGGCAGGATTTCAATCAGCCCCAGCATTTT
CDR3aa: CASSIWQDFNQPQHF

j_gene: TRBJ1-5
d_gene: TRBD1
v_gene: TRBV28
abundance: -
CDR3nt: TGTGCCAGCAGCCTCCACGGACAGGGAAGCAATCAGCCCCAGCATTTT
CDR3aa: CASSLHGQGSNQPQHF

j_gene: TRBJ2-7
d_gene: TRBD1
v_gene: TRBV5-6
abundance: -
CDR3nt: TGTGCCAGCAGCCTAACGGACAGGGCATCCTACGAGCAGTACTTC
CDR3aa: CASSLTDRASYEQYF

j_gene: TRBJ1-3
d_gene: -
v_gene: TRBV9
abundance: -
CDR3nt: TGTGCCAGCAACCTTAGGGGGGGGTCTGGAAACACCATATATTTT
CDR3aa: CASNLRGGSGNTIYF

j_gene: TRBJ2-2
d_gene: TRBD2
v_gene: TRBV7-6
abundance: -
CDR3nt: TGTGCCAGCAGCTTAGAGACCCTAGCGGGCCTCACCGGGGAGCTGTTTTTT
CDR3aa: CASSLETLAGLTGELFF

j_gene: TRBJ1-2
d_gene: -
v_gene: TRBV7-2
abundance: -
CDR3nt: TGTGCCAGCAGCACAGATCAGTCTCGGGGCTACACCTTC
CDR3aa: CASSTDQSRGYTF

j_gene: TRBJ2-1
d_gene: -
v_gene: TRBV24-1
abundance: -
CDR3nt: TGTGCCACCAGTGATTCCCCGGGGGAGGTCTATGAGCAGTTCTTC
CDR3aa: CATSDSPGEVYEQFF

j_gene: TRBJ2-3
d_gene: TRBD1
v_gene: TRBV18
abundance: -
CDR3nt: TGTGCCAGCTCACTCATACAGGGGGCCAGCACAGATACGCAGTATTTT
CDR3aa: CASSLIQGASTDTQYF

j_gene: TRBJ2-2
d_gene: TRBD1
v_gene: TRBV7-9
abundance: -
CDR3nt: TGTGCCAGCAGTCCTATGACAGGGGGCGCAACCGGGGAGCTGTTTTTT
CDR3aa: CASSPMTGGATGELFF

j_gene: TRBJ2-5
d_gene: -
v_gene: TRBV28
abundance: once
CDR3nt: TGTGCCAGCAGTTTAGGGACACCCGGGGACCAGTACTTC
CDR3aa: CASSLGTPGDQYF

j_gene: TRBJ2-1
d_gene: TRBD2
v_gene: TRBV5-1
abundance: once
CDR3nt: TGCGCCAGCAGCTTGTCGGGGGGGCCTAGCTCCTACAATGAGCAGTTCTTC
CDR3aa: CASSLSGGPSSYNEQFF

j_gene: TRBJ1-6
d_gene: -
v_gene: TRBV3-1/TRBV3-2
abundance: once
CDR3nt: TGTGCCAGCAGCCAAGAGTGGTTCGGTTTTCGGAATTCACCCCTCCACTTT
CDR3aa: CASSQEWFGFRNSPLHF

j_gene: TRBJ2-7
d_gene: TRBD1
v_gene: TRBV7-2
abundance: -
CDR3nt: TGTGCCAGCAGCTTAGCGCGAGCACAGGGGTACGAGCAGTACTTC
CDR3aa: CASSLARAQGYEQYF

j_gene: TRBJ2-2
d_gene: TRBD2
v_gene: TRBV5-5
abundance: -
CDR3nt: TGTGCCAGCAGCGCCGGACTAGCGGGGCCTCCGAACACCGGGGAGCTGTTTTTT
CDR3aa: CASSAGLAGPPNTGELFF

j_gene: TRBJ1-2
d_gene: TRBD1
v_gene: TRBV30
abundance: once
CDR3nt: TGTGCCTGGAGGGGAGGGACAGGGTATTTCTACACCTTC
CDR3aa: CAWRGGTGYFYTF

j_gene: TRBJ2-2
d_gene: -
v_gene: TRBV24-1
abundance: -
CDR3nt: TGTGCCACCAGTGATTTAGCCAGGGATGGTAGCGGGGAGCTGTTTTTT
CDR3aa: CATSDLARDGSGELFF

j_gene: TRBJ2-3
d_gene: TRBD1
v_gene: TRBV24-1
abundance: -
CDR3nt: TGTGCCACCAGTGATCCTGGAGACCGACAGGGCCACACAGATACGCAGTATTTT
CDR3aa: CATSDPGDRQGHTDTQYF

j_gene: TRBJ2-1
d_gene: TRBD2
v_gene: TRBV6-2/TRBV6-3
abundance: -
CDR3nt: TGTGCCAGCAGTTACTCTTTCCTAGCGGAGAGCTCCTACAATGAGCAGTTCTTC
CDR3aa: CASSYSFLAESSYNEQFF

j_gene: TRBJ1-2
d_gene: TRBD1
v_gene: TRBV6-1
abundance: -
CDR3nt: TGTGCCAGCAGTGAATCGACAGGGACCCTTTATGGCTACACCTTC
CDR3aa: CASSESTGTLYGYTF

j_gene: TRBJ2-1
d_gene: -
v_gene: TRBV6-4
abundance: -
CDR3nt: TGTGCCAGCCTCTACAATGAGCAGTTCTTC
CDR3aa: CASLYNEQFF

j_gene: TRBJ2-7
d_gene: -
v_gene: TRBV14
abundance: -
CDR3nt: TGTGCCAGCGCCGGCCAAACTACCTACGAGCAGTACTTC
CDR3aa: CASAGQTTYEQYF

j_gene: TRBJ1-5
d_gene: -
v_gene: TRBV2
abundance: few
CDR3nt: TGTGCCAGCAGTGCATCGCTTACAAATCAGCCCCAGCATTTT
CDR3aa: CASSASLTNQPQHF

j_gene: TRBJ2-1
d_gene: -
v_gene: TRBV5-6
abundance: -
CDR3nt: TGTGCCAGCAGCGGCGCTAGCGCCCCCTATTACAATGAGCAGTTCTTC
CDR3aa: CASSGASAPYYNEQFF

j_gene: TRBJ1-5
d_gene: -
v_gene: TRBV2
abundance: -
CDR3nt: TGTGCCAGCAGGACAGTACAGGATCAGCCCCAGCATTTT
CDR3aa: CASRTVQDQPQHF

j_gene: TRBJ2-7
d_gene: -
v_gene: TRBV4-2
abundance: -
CDR3nt: TGTGCCAGCAGCCAAGATCGGCTGGAGTCCTACGAGCAGTACTTC
CDR3aa: CASSQDRLESYEQYF

j_gene: TRBJ2-3
d_gene: -
v_gene: TRBV6-5
abundance: -
CDR3nt: TGTGCCAGCTATGGGGAGGTGGCAGATACGCAGTATTTT
CDR3aa: CASYGEVADTQYF